These 15 T cell receptor beta chains share one sample of origin, sequenced in a study of CD8+CD57+ T cells in acquired aplastic anemia. TCR beta VDJ combinations and CDR3 sequences were profiled from genomic DNA. TCRdb re-called the reads with MiXCR, one entry per CDR3 protein. The sample records approximately 190,000 distinct CDR3 sequences, under 70% being singletons. The sequenced material came from sorted CD4+, CD8+, or CD8+CD57+ T cells (not recorded which) from PBMCs. Every receptor here comes from a human donor with severe aplastic anemia or a healthy control (not recorded which).

The rearrangement joins TRBV5-1 to TRBJ2-2, with D tentatively TRBD2 (5 bases). The CDR3 contains 13 residues. Between the trimmed V and J ends, which lost 5 bases and 1 base, there was a span of 6 bases. CDR1 and CDR2 (germline): SGHRS, YFSETQ. The CDR3 nucleotides read TGCGCCAGCAGGGGAGAGAACACCGGGGAGCTGTTTTTT. This encodes CASRGENTGELFF.

V usage is TRBV2 and J usage is TRBJ1-1; possibly TRBD1 for D (5 bases). The CDR3 runs 16 residues. Germline V gene data show CDR1 as SNHLY and CDR2 as FYNNEI. The V and J ends lost 5 bases and 6 bases respectively, with 22 bases between them. This chain's CDR3 is CASSLPGGGATPEAFF. The CDR3 DNA is TGTGCCAGCAGTTTACCAGGAGGAGGGGCCACACCTGAAGCTTTCTTT.

The gene calls are TRBV7-8 and TRBJ2-2; D unresolved. Trimming cost V 2 bases and J 0 bases, with 13 bases left between them. The CDR3 is 17 amino acids. The germline gives CDR1 SGHVS, CDR2 FQNEAQ. CDR3 bases: TGTGCCAGCAGCTTAAGACTGAGAAAGTCGAACACCGGGGAGCTGTTTTTT. As protein: CASSLRLRKSNTGELFF.

The V call is TRBV7-3, the J call TRBJ1-4; D ambiguous. CDR3 length: 16 residues. Germline-derived CDR1 and CDR2 are SGHTA and FQGTGA. The V gene lost 5 bases and the J gene lost 2 bases, with 15 bases spanning the gap. In DNA, the CDR3 is TGTGCCAGCAGCGTAGAGGCTGGTAGGACTAATGAAAAACTGTTTTTT. It translates to CASSVEAGRTNEKLFF.

This clonotype showed up just a few times. V is TRBV10-3 and J is TRBJ2-7, with 8 bases that match TRBD1. This CDR3 comprises 15 residues. Germline values: CDR1 ENHRY, CDR2 SYGVKD. V gave up 6 bases and J gave up 2 bases; unmatched junction bases: 9. DNA of the CDR3: TGTGCCATCAGCACTTCGGACAGGGTGGCCTACGAGCAGTACTTC. It yields the protein CAISTSDRVAYEQYF.

The chain uses TRBV24-1 and TRBJ2-5, with TRBD2 identical over 14 bases. The ends lost 4 bases at V and 7 bases at J; junction bases unmatched: 19. The germline gives CDR1 KGHDR, CDR2 SFDVKD. There are 20 residues in the CDR3. Here the CDR3 DNA reads TGTGCCACCAGTGACACTCCTGGACTAGCGGGGGGTCCCACGGGGGGGACCCAGTACTTC. This sequence encodes CATSDTPGLAGGPTGGTQYF.

V is TRBV20-1 and J is TRBJ1-1, with no clear D. The CDR3 sequence is 13 residues long. Trimming took off 5 bases at V and 0 bases at J, with 10 bases between the two ends. From germline, CDR1 is DFQATT and CDR2 SNEGSKA (reference sequence). The CDR3 nucleotides are TGCAGTGCTTTTCCTCTGATGAACACTGAAGCTTTCTTT. Translation gives CSAFPLMNTEAFF.

The chain carries TRBV10-3 and TRBJ2-7, with D maybe TRBD1 (5 bases). V lost 6 bases and J 4 bases, leaving 10 bases between the germline ends. Germline CDR1 is ENHRY and CDR2 is SYGVKD. The CDR3 is 12 amino acids. CDR3 DNA sequence: TGTGCCATCAGCCCAGGGTATTACGAGCAGTACTTC. It codes for CAISPGYYEQYF.

This rearrangement joins TRBV7-9 to TRBJ2-7, with D unresolved. The CDR3 has 14 amino acids. Germline V CDR1 and CDR2: SEHNR, FQNEAQ (reference sequence). Between the trimmed V and J ends, which lost 5 bases and 5 bases, there was a span of 16 bases. The CDR3 sequence: CASSLPNSHDEQYF. The CDR3 DNA follows: TGTGCCAGCAGCCTCCCGAACTCACACGACGAGCAGTACTTC.

This sequence joins TRBV15 and TRBJ2-1, with D possibly matching TRBD2 (6 bases). The CDR3 loop spans 16 amino acids. Germline V CDR1 and CDR2: LNHNV, YYDKDF (reference sequence). Deletions cut 4 bases from V and 5 bases from J, with 18 bases between. The chain's CDR3 is CATSNPGGGLDNEQFF. The CDR3 nucleotides are TGTGCCACCAGCAATCCCGGGGGAGGTCTCGACAATGAGCAGTTCTTC. The entire variable domain, with the rest obtained from reference TRBV15 and TRBJ2-1, is as follows: DAMVIQNPRYQVTQFGKPVTLSCSQTLNHNVMYWYQQKSSQAPKLLFHYYDKDFNNEADTPDNFQSRRPNTSFCFLDIRSPGLGDTAMYLCATSNPGGGLDNEQFFGPGTRLTVL.

This clonotype was found many times. The chain is built from TRBV9 and TRBJ1-1, with unresolved D. Germline V gene data show CDR1 as SGDLS and CDR2 as YYNGEE. V lost 0 bases to trimming and J lost 1 base, with 7 bases between them. CDR3 length equals 14 residues. The CDR3 sequence is CASSVVAENTEAFF. In DNA, the CDR3 is TGTGCCAGCAGCGTAGTCGCGGAGAACACTGAAGCTTTCTTT. Together with reference TRBV9 and TRBJ1-1, the CDR3 gives the full variable domain: DSGVTQTPKHLITATGQRVTLRCSPRSGDLSVYWYQQSLDQGLQFLIQYYNGEERAKGNILERFSAQQFPDLHSELNLSSLELGDSALYFCASSVVAENTEAFFGQGTRLTVV.

The chain combines TRBV7-6 with TRBJ2-5, with TRBD2 matching 9 bases. This CDR3 has 16 residues. Germline V CDR1 and CDR2: SGHVS, FNYEAQ. V gave up 1 base and J gave up 1 base; unmatched junction bases: 4. The CDR3: CASSLGAGGVQETQYF. CDR3 nucleotide sequence: TGTGCCAGCAGCTTAGGGGCGGGGGGGGTCCAAGAGACCCAGTACTTC.

The V gene is TRBV29-1, the J gene TRBJ1-3; tentatively, D is TRBD1 (6 bases). This CDR3 has 14 residues. The V and J ends lost 0 bases and 7 bases respectively, with 13 bases between them. Per the germline V gene, CDR1 is SQVTM and CDR2 is ANQGSEA. Written as DNA, the CDR3 is TGCAGCGTTGAAGATCTCGGGAGGGGGAACACCATATATTTT. It is translated as CSVEDLGRGNTIYF. The whole variable domain, filled in from reference TRBV29-1 and TRBJ1-3, reads SAVISQKPSRDICQRGTSLTIQCQVDSQVTMMFWYRQQPGQSLTLIATANQGSEATYESGFVIDKFPISRPNLTFSTLTVSNMSPEDSSIYLCSVEDLGRGNTIYFGEGSWLTVV.

The sample holds many counts of this clonotype. This chain links TRBV15 with TRBJ2-7; D possibly corresponds to TRBD1 (6 bases). Trimming took 3 bases from V and 0 from J, leaving 9 bases between them. The CDR3 length is 14 residues. CDR1 LNHNV and CDR2 YYDKDF come from the germline V gene (reference sequence). In DNA form, the CDR3 reads TGTGCCACCAGCAGGACAGGAAGCTCCTACGAGCAGTACTTC. Translating it yields CATSRTGSSYEQYF.

The chain has TRBV7-2 and TRBJ1-3; D is uncertain. V shed 0 bases and J shed 8 bases, with 11 bases lying between them. From germline, CDR1 is SGHTA and CDR2 FQGNSA. This CDR3 is 14 amino acids long. The CDR3 protein is CASSLAQGRDTIYF. CDR3 DNA sequence: TGTGCCAGCAGCTTAGCGCAAGGGAGGGACACCATATATTTT.